These 31 T cell receptor beta chains came from one sample sequenced in a study of T cells expressing NK-cell markers. TCRdb re-called the 5' RACE reads, yielding one record per CDR3 amino acid sequence without DNA. This sample contains some 280,000 distinct CDR3 sequences. The specimen was blood T cells: a sorted CD56 or NKG2C T cell subset, CD4+ or CD8+ T cells, or bulk PBMC T cells (not recorded which). These receptors originate from a man aged 18 to 30 in good health.

This rearrangement joins TRBV2 to TRBJ2-3; without DNA, the TCRdb call of TRBD1 cannot be checked. Germline CDR1 and CDR2: SNHLY and FYNNEI. The CDR3 length is 14 residues. The CDR3 spells CASSATGGTDTQYF. Full variable domain (missing parts from reference TRBV2 and TRBJ2-3): EPEVTQTPSHQVTQMGQEVILRCVPISNHLYFYWYRQILGQKVEFLVSFYNNEISEKSEIFDDQFSVERPDGSNFTLKIRSTKLEDSAMYFCASSATGGTDTQYFGPGTRLTVL.

V and J are TRBV24-1 and TRBJ2-1. Germline values: CDR1 KGHDR, CDR2 SFDVKD. The CDR3 spans 15 residues. CDR3: CATSDPDDRRNEQFF.

The CDR3 sequence is CASSDGAKNSYEQYF. The chain carries TRBV14 and TRBJ2-7; checking the TCRdb D call of TRBD1 is not possible without DNA. The CDR3 is 15 amino acids. Germline CDR1 and CDR2: SGHDN and FVKESK.

The chain employs TRBV4-3 and TRBJ1-6; TCRdb's assignment of TRBD1 cannot be checked, as there is no DNA. The CDR3 is made up of 16 amino acids. Germline CDR1 reads LGHNA; CDR2 reads YSLEER. CDR3 sequence: CASSQVGQGFGSPLHF.

The V and J genes are TRBV7-2 and TRBJ2-1. The germline V gene encodes CDR1 SGHTA and CDR2 FQGNSA. This CDR3 region has 16 residues. CDR3 amino acids: CASSLESRGSYNEQFF.

The gene calls are TRBV12-3 or TRBV12-4 and TRBJ2-1; TCRdb outputs TRBD1, but without DNA this stays unchecked. The CDR3 has 15 amino acids. The CDR3 loop reads CASRLRDRGSNEQFF.

This chain uses TRBV6-5 with TRBJ2-1; TCRdb's D gene call, TRBD2, goes unchecked for lack of DNA. Germline V gives CDR1 MNHEY, CDR2 SVGAGI. This CDR3 region has 16 residues. This chain's CDR3 is CASSSGRLAAYNEQFF.

The V and J genes are TRBV19 and TRBJ1-1. The CDR3 loop spans 13 amino acids. Germline V gene sequence: CDR1 LNHDA, CDR2 SQIVND (reference sequence). The CDR3 loop is CASSMGYVTEAFF.

The gene calls are TRBV10-3 and TRBJ2-5; the D call of TRBD1 rests on TCRdb alone, since no DNA is present to check it. Germline CDR1 and CDR2: ENHRY and SYGVKD. The length of the CDR3 is 12 residues. CDR3 loop: CAIADPGETQYF.

This rearrangement joins TRBV6-6 to TRBJ1-1. CDR1 is MNHNY, CDR2 SVGAGI, per germline (reference sequence). The CDR3 runs to 13 residues. CDR3 residues: CASSLDKNTEAFF.

This chain uses TRBV20-1 with TRBJ2-3. Germline CDR1 is DFQATT and CDR2 is SNEGSKA (reference sequence). The CDR3 is 14 amino acids. This chain's CDR3 is CSARTWRSTDTQYF.

CDR3 region: CSAKKLGQSTYEQYF. This chain uses TRBV20-1 with TRBJ2-7; TCRdb names TRBD1, which stays unverified in the absence of DNA. This CDR3 comprises 15 residues. Germline lookup yields CDR1 DFQATT and CDR2 SNEGSKA (reference sequence).

The rearrangement joins TRBV20-1 to TRBJ2-5. Germline CDR1 DFQATT, CDR2 SNEGSKA (reference sequence). This CDR3 comprises 14 residues. The CDR3 here is CSAVSHGSGETQYF.

The rearrangement joins TRBV5-1 to TRBJ2-1; TCRdb names TRBD2, which stays unverified in the absence of DNA. Germline V CDR1 and CDR2: SGHRS, YFSETQ. The CDR3 loop spans 15 amino acids. CDR3 region: CASSLGPGGQNEQFF.

The chain carries TRBV18 and TRBJ1-4; TCRdb reports TRBD1, a call that lacks DNA to check it against. CDR3 length equals 15 residues. Per germline, CDR1 KGHSH and CDR2 LQKENI. The CDR3 region is CASSPLGQRNEKLFF.

The rearrangement joins TRBV12-3 or TRBV12-4 to TRBJ2-7; TCRdb calls TRBD2, which cannot be checked without DNA. The CDR3 length is 15 residues. The CDR3 loop reads CASSPGEGLPVEQYF.

V is TRBV2 and J is TRBJ1-1. CDR3 length equals 13 residues. Germline loops: CDR1 SNHLY, CDR2 FYNNEI. This CDR3 reads CASSVYSRTEAFF.

The J gene is TRBJ2-2, the V gene TRBV18. This CDR3 comprises 16 residues. Looked up from germline, CDR1 is KGHSH and CDR2 is LQKENI. CDR3 loop: CASSPMQQLSTGELFF.

This rearrangement joins TRBV9 to TRBJ2-7; lacking DNA, the TRBD1 call made by TCRdb goes unchecked. CDR1 is SGDLS and CDR2 is YYNGEE in the germline V gene. The CDR3 length is 12 residues. The CDR3 loop reads CASTNGADEQYF.

J is TRBJ2-1 and V is TRBV12-3 or TRBV12-4. CDR3 length: 14 amino acids. CDR3 amino acids: CASSTSGGYNEQFF.

The chain couples TRBV5-1 to TRBJ2-1. The CDR3 has 11 residues. Looked up from germline, CDR1 is SGHRS and CDR2 is YFSETQ. The CDR3 spells CASSSRDEQFF.

V usage is TRBV18 and J usage is TRBJ2-3; TCRdb selects TRBD2, and the lack of DNA leaves this call unchecked. Germline CDR1 KGHSH, CDR2 LQKENI. The CDR3 length is 17 residues. CDR3 region: CASSPGTSGSGTDTQYF.

The chain carries TRBV10-3 and TRBJ2-2. Germline assignment: CDR1 ENHRY and CDR2 SYGVKD. CDR3 length: 15 amino acids. CDR3 residues: CAIRHDTANTGELFF.

The chain employs TRBV29-1 and TRBJ2-1; TCRdb returns TRBD2, unconfirmable since there is no DNA. Germline V lookup: CDR1 SQVTM, CDR2 ANQGSEA. This CDR3 comprises 15 residues. CDR3 sequence reads: CSVGRTSGTSNEQFF.

The CDR3 here is CSARRTGPTGELFF. The rearrangement uses TRBV20-1 and TRBJ2-2; TCRdb returns TRBD1, unconfirmable since there is no DNA. From germline, CDR1 is DFQATT and CDR2 SNEGSKA (reference sequence). This CDR3 contains 14 residues.

The chain has TRBV11-2 and TRBJ1-5. Germline lookup yields CDR1 SGHAT and CDR2 FQNNGV. The CDR3 extends over 13 amino acids. This chain's CDR3 is CASSLQDNQPQHF.

The chain employs TRBV12-3 or TRBV12-4 and TRBJ2-3; the D gene TCRdb calls, TRBD1, cannot be checked with no DNA. The CDR3 has 11 residues. The CDR3 region is CASSPQGTQYF.

The V call is TRBV6-5, the J call TRBJ1-2. From germline, CDR1 is MNHEY and CDR2 SVGAGI. This CDR3 is built from 14 residues. CDR3 protein: CASSYSSQFYGYTF.

The chain is built from TRBV20-1 and TRBJ2-1; TCRdb indicates TRBD2, and absent DNA this call remains unverified. The CDR3 length is 11 residues. Germline-derived CDR1 and CDR2 are DFQATT and SNEGSKA (reference sequence). CDR3: CSATHQREQFF.

The chain joins TRBV4-3 to TRBJ2-1; TCRdb's D call of TRBD2 is untestable without DNA. Germline lookup yields CDR1 LGHNA and CDR2 YSLEER. The CDR3 consists of 16 residues. The CDR3 loop reads CASSQDMVGGDNEQFF.

This CDR3 reads CASRLASLIRNTIYF. V usage is TRBV12-2 and J usage is TRBJ1-3. TRBV12-2 is described as a pseudogene. The CDR3 spans 15 residues.